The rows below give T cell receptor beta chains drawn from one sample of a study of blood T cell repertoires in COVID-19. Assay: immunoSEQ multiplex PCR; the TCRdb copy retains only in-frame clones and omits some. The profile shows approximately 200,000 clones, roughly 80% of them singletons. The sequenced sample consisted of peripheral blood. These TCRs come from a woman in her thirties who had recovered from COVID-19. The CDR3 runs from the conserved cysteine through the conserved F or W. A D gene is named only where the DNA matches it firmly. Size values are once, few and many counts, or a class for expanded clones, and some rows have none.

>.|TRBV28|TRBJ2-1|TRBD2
CASSFGGRPNEQFF
TGTGCCAGCAGTTTTGGCGGGAGGCCCAATGAGCAGTTCTTC
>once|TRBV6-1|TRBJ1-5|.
CASSVGEIGNQPQHF
TGTGCCAGCAGTGTGGGAGAAATTGGCAATCAGCCCCAGCATTTT
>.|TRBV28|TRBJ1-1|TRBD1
CASRGQDTEAFF
TGTGCCAGCAGGGGACAGGACACTGAAGCTTTCTTT
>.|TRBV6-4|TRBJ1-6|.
CASSDTGAELNSPLHF
TGTGCCAGCAGTGACACTGGGGCGGAATTAAATTCACCCCTCCACTTT
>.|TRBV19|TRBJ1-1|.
CASSIARSTEAFF
TGTGCCAGTAGTATTGCCCGGAGCACTGAAGCTTTCTTT
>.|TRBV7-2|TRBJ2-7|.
CASSLSPGNEQYF
TGTGCCAGCAGCTTAAGTCCAGGGAACGAGCAGTACTTC
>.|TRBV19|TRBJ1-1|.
CASRGTGHALNTEAFF
TGTGCCAGTAGAGGAACAGGGCACGCTCTGAACACTGAAGCTTTCTTT
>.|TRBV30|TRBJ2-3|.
CAWSVGGADTQYF
TGTGCCTGGAGTGTGGGGGGAGCAGATACGCAGTATTTT
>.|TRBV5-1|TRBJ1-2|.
CASSWRAAYGYTF
TGCGCCAGCAGCTGGCGAGCGGCATATGGCTACACCTTC
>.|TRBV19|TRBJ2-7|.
CASSRRVSYEQYF
TGTGCCAGTAGTCGGAGGGTAAGCTACGAGCAGTACTTC
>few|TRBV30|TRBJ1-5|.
CAWSSVIQGNQPQHF
TGTGCCTGGAGTTCGGTTATACAGGGAAATCAGCCCCAGCATTTT
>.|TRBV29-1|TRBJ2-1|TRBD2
CSSREGRINEQFF
TGCAGCTCGCGGGAGGGCCGGATCAATGAGCAGTTCTTC
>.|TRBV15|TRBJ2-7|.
CATSRDTVGPYEQYF
TGTGCCACCAGCAGAGATACGGTGGGCCCCTACGAGCAGTACTTC
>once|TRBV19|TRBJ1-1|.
CASRGQSMNTEAFF
TGTGCCAGTAGAGGACAGAGTATGAACACTGAAGCTTTCTTT
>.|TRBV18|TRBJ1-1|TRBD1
CASSPVGQGAAEAFF
TGTGCCAGCTCACCCGTCGGACAGGGGGCGGCTGAAGCTTTCTTT
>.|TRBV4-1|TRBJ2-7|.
CASSQDGVSNSYEQYF
TGCGCCAGCAGCCAAGACGGGGTTTCTAACTCCTACGAGCAGTACTTC
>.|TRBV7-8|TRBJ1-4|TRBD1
CASSHRGRDEKLFF
TGTGCCAGCAGCCACAGGGGACGAGATGAAAAACTGTTTTTT
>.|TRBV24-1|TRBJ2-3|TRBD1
CATSDFTGTGDFSSTDTQYF
TGTGCCACCAGTGATTTCACCGGGACAGGGGATTTTAGTAGCACAGATACGCAGTATTTT
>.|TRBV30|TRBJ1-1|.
CAWSRKQGATEAFF
TGTGCCTGGAGCCGAAAACAGGGTGCCACTGAAGCTTTCTTT
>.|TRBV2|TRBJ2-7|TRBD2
CASSERERERYEQYF
TGTGCCAGCAGTGAAAGGGAGCGGGAGCGATACGAGCAGTACTTC
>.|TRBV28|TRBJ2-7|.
CASSPYSGVLSYEQYF
TGTGCCAGCAGCCCATATTCGGGGGTCCTCTCCTACGAGCAGTACTTC
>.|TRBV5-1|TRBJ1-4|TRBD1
CASSRQGAGEKLFF
TGCGCCAGCAGTCGACAGGGGGCGGGGGAAAAACTGTTTTTT
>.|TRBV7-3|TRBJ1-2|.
CASSPSGGSYGYTF
TGTGCCAGCAGTCCCAGTGGGGGGAGCTATGGCTACACCTTC
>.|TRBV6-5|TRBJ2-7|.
CASIMAEGGYEQYF
TGTGCCAGCATAATGGCGGAAGGTGGTTACGAGCAGTACTTC
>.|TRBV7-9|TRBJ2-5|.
CASSSQETQYF
TGTGCCAGCAGCTCTCAAGAGACCCAGTACTTC
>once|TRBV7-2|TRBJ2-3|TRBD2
CASSLRSGRNTDTQYF
TGTGCCAGCAGCCTCCGTAGCGGGAGGAACACAGATACGCAGTATTTT
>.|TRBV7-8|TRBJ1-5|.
CASSRPLIRGGGNQPQHF
TGTGCCAGCAGCCGCCCTTTGATCAGGGGTGGAGGCAATCAGCCCCAGCATTTT
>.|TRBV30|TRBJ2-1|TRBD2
CARGLAGGSEQFF
TGTGCCCGAGGCCTAGCGGGAGGCAGTGAGCAGTTCTTC
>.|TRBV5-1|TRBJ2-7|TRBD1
CASSPYRDRGYEQYF
TGCGCCAGCAGCCCGTACCGGGACAGAGGCTACGAGCAGTACTTC
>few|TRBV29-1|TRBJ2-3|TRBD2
CSVGTSGRDTQYF
TGCAGCGTGGGGACTAGCGGGAGAGATACGCAGTATTTT
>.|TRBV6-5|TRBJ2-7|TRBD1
CASKVSADRVSEQYF
TGTGCCAGCAAAGTTTCCGCGGACAGGGTATCCGAGCAGTACTTC
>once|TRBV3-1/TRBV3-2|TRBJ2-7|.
CASSSGVLSYEQYF
TGTGCCAGCTCCTCAGGGGTTCTGTCCTACGAGCAGTACTTC
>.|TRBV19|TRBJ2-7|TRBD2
CASSSGTSGSEQYF
TGTGCCAGTAGTTCCGGGACTAGCGGCTCCGAGCAGTACTTC
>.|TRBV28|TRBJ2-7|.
CASSSDNFCYEQYF
TGTGCCAGCAGTTCGGACAACTTCTGCTACGAGCAGTACTTC
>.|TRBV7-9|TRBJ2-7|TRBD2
CASTEGLAATEQYF
TGTGCCAGCACCGAGGGACTAGCGGCAACCGAGCAGTACTTC
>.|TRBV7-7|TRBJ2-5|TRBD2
CASSLVAGEFETQYF
TGTGCCAGCAGCTTAGTGGCGGGAGAGTTTGAGACCCAGTACTTC
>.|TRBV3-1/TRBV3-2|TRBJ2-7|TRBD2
CASSQGPSGWYEQYF
TGTGCCAGCAGCCAAGGGCCTAGCGGGTGGTACGAGCAGTACTTC
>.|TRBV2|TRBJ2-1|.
CASSEATREGEQFF
TGTGCCAGCAGTGAAGCGACCCGAGAGGGTGAGCAGTTCTTC
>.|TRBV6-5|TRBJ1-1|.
CASSYHTLGGTEAFF
TGTGCCAGCAGTTACCACACTTTGGGGGGGACTGAAGCTTTCTTT
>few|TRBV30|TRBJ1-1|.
CAWSMLDREAFF
TGTGCCTGGAGTATGTTGGACAGAGAAGCTTTCTTT
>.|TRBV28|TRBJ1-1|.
CASRTTGKGPEAFF
TGTGCCAGCAGAACTACAGGGAAGGGCCCTGAAGCTTTCTTT
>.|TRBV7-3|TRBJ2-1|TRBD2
CASSPLGLAAYNEQFF
TGTGCCAGCAGCCCCCTCGGACTAGCGGCGTACAATGAGCAGTTCTTC
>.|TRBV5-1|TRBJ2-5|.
CASSPIPRQETQYF
TGCGCCAGCAGCCCAATCCCGAGACAAGAGACCCAGTACTTC
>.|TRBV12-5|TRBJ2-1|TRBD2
CASAQGLAGVHEQFF
TGTGCTAGTGCCCAAGGACTAGCGGGAGTCCATGAGCAGTTCTTC
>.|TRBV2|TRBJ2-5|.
CASSDSGVSETQYF
TGTGCCAGCAGTGATTCGGGGGTTTCGGAGACCCAGTACTTC
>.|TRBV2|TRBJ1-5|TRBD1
CASSYDRDSNQPQHF
TGTGCCAGCAGCTACGACAGGGACAGCAATCAGCCCCAGCATTTT
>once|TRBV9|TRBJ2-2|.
CASGQAGHTGELFF
TGTGCCAGCGGTCAAGCGGGTCACACCGGGGAGCTGTTTTTT
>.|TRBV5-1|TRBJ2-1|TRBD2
CASTWTSGRDNEQFF
TGCGCCAGCACCTGGACTAGCGGGAGGGACAATGAGCAGTTCTTC
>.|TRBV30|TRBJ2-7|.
CAWSVLGLSYEQYF
TGTGCCTGGAGTGTACTGGGACTTTCCTACGAGCAGTACTTC